This TCR beta chain was retrieved from a study of blood T cell repertoires in COVID-19. Study details: PBMCs, B-cell-depleted T cells, or T cells were the source of the cDNA or gDNA that made up the material.

Germline V gene data show CDR1 as LGHDT and CDR2 as YNNKEL (reference sequence). V lost 0 bases and J lost 5, with 4 bases in between. There are 13 residues in the CDR3. TCRdb keeps only in-frame clones here, not all; method: immunoSEQ multiplex PCR. Of under 200,000 clones listed, more than 75% are singletons. The TCR sequence derives from a man aged 40-55 years with active or convalescent COVID-19. The rearrangement links TRBV3-1 (or the pseudogene TRBV3-2) to TRBJ1-4, with unresolved D. Material for sequencing was peripheral blood. CDR3 loop: CASSQDKNEKLFF. CDR3 DNA sequence: TGTGCCAGCAGCCAAGACAAAAATGAAAAACTGTTTTTT.